These 9 T cell receptor beta chains originate from one sample sequenced in a study of T cell changes during pregnancy in multiple sclerosis. The repertoire was sequenced with immunoSEQ multiplex PCR; TCRdb's copy has only in-frame clones and lacks some. The data show 130,000 or so clones, 80% to 95% seen once. The sequencing here drew on peripheral blood, taken before pregnancy. The receptors were sampled from a female donor with multiple sclerosis, enrolled in a pregnancy study.

CDR3 sequence (DNA): TGTGCCAGTAGTATGGGGCCGGGACTTTACAATGAGCAGTTCTTC. Translated: CASSMGPGLYNEQFF. This chain joins TRBV19 and TRBJ2-1, with TRBD2 as a possible D gene (6 bases). Trimming stripped 3 bases from V and 4 bases from J, with 13 bases between. The CDR3 consists of 15 residues. Germline V gene data show CDR1 as LNHDA and CDR2 as SQIVND (reference sequence).

This chain links TRBV18 with TRBJ2-5, with D maybe TRBD1 (5 bases). The CDR3 is 15 amino acids. The ends were cut back, 1 base at V and 3 bases at J, with 12 bases in the middle. The V gene's germline CDR1 is KGHSH and CDR2 LQKENI. CDR3 in amino acids: CASSPLQGLEETQYF. Written as DNA, the CDR3 is TGTGCCAGCTCACCACTCCAGGGATTAGAAGAGACCCAGTACTTC.

Turning to this clone: Other DNA sequences of this sample code for an identical CDR3. V gene TRBV6-1 combines with J gene TRBJ2-5; weak D call: TRBD2 (8 bases). CDR1 and CDR2 from the germline V gene are MNHNS and SASEGT. V lost 8 bases to trimming and J lost 5 bases, with 15 bases between them. The CDR3 loop spans 13 amino acids. CDR3 sequence: CASRGGQWETQYF. The CDR3 nucleotides read TGTGCCAGCCGGGGGGGACAGTGGGAGACCCAGTACTTC.

The rearrangement joins TRBV5-1 to TRBJ2-2; 11 bases are a match to TRBD2. CDR3 size: 17 residues. CDR1 is SGHRS and CDR2 is YFSETQ in the germline V gene. Trimming cost V 3 bases and J 9 bases; bases outside gene matches: 13. The CDR3 bases are TGCGCCAGCAGCTCGCTACTAGCGGGAGATTTTTACCGGGAGCTGTTTTTT. Its translation: CASSSLLAGDFYRELFF. The full variable domain, completed using reference TRBV5-1 and TRBJ2-2, is KAGVTQTPRYLIKTRGQQVTLSCSPISGHRSVSWYQQTPGQGLQFLFEYFSETQRNKGNFPGRFSGRQFSNSRSEMNVSTLELGDSALYLCASSSLLAGDFYRELFFGEGSRLTVL.

This clone is a singleton in its sample. This chain connects TRBV6-1 to TRBJ2-1, with 7 bases lining up with TRBD1. The CDR3 runs to 11 residues. J lost 16 bases, V lost 7 bases, and 10 bases had no gene match. Looked up from germline, CDR1 is MNHNS and CDR2 is SASEGT. CDR3 coding DNA: TGTGCCAGCAAACTCGGACAGGTGGAATTCTTC. It encodes CASKLGQVEFF.

The genes are TRBV11-3 and TRBJ1-5; the D gene is possibly TRBD1 (6 bases). This CDR3 is built from 16 residues. V was clipped by 5 bases and J by 4 bases, with 18 bases between them. The germline V gene encodes CDR1 SGHNT and CDR2 YENEEA. The DNA of the CDR3 is TGTGCCAGCAGCCCCAGACCGGGACAACGTAATCAGCCCCAGCATTTT. Protein: CASSPRPGQRNQPQHF. The full variable domain, rest sourced from reference TRBV11-3 and TRBJ1-5, is EAGVVQSPRYKIIEKKQPVAFWCNPISGHNTLYWYLQNLGQGPELLIRYENEEAVDDSQLPKDRFSAERLKGVDSTLKIQPAELGDSAVYLCASSPRPGQRNQPQHFGDGTRLSIL.

V usage is TRBV28 and J usage is TRBJ2-3, with 12 bases aligning to TRBD2. Germline-derived CDR1 and CDR2 are MDHEN and SYDVKM. With V trimmed by 5 bases and J by 4 bases, 4 bases remained unmatched. This CDR3 is built from 15 residues. The DNA of the CDR3 is TGTGCCAGCAGTGTGACTAGCGGGAGCGCAGATACGCAGTATTTT. Amino acid sequence: CASSVTSGSADTQYF.

The chain links TRBV11-2 to TRBJ2-7; D gene ambiguous. V lost 5 bases and J 0 bases, leaving 8 bases between the germline ends. The germline V gene has CDR1 SGHAT and CDR2 FQNNGV. The CDR3 runs 13 residues. This chain's CDR3 is CASSPVSSYEQYF. The DNA for the CDR3 is TGTGCCAGCAGCCCTGTCAGCTCCTACGAGCAGTACTTC.

This clone was detected once. The rearrangement links TRBV7-2 to TRBJ1-5, with TRBD1 as a possible D gene (5 bases). Germline V lookup: CDR1 SGHTA, CDR2 FQGNSA. The CDR3 covers 16 residues. V was trimmed by 4 bases and J by 3 bases, leaving 16 bases between them. The CDR3 spells CASSSQGGSPNQPQHF. The CDR3 DNA reads TGTGCCAGCAGCTCTCAGGGAGGCTCCCCCAATCAGCCCCAGCATTTT. Filled out from reference TRBV7-2 and TRBJ1-5, the complete variable domain reads GAGVSQSPSNKVTEKGKDVELRCDPISGHTALYWYRQSLGQGLEFLIYFQGNSAPDKSGLPSDRFSAERTGGSVSTLTIQRTQQEDSAVYLCASSSQGGSPNQPQHFGDGTRLSIL.